This TCR beta chain was captured by sequencing in a study of response to subunit inactivated influenza vaccine. Points from the study as a whole: The authors offered the suggestion that each seasonal influenza vaccination recruits few new T cells.

This clonotype has more than one count but fewer than ten. The antigen is undetermined. The CDR3 runs to 15 residues. V was clipped by 6 bases and J by 0 bases, with 12 bases between them. Germline CDR1 and CDR2: SNHLY and FYNNEI. TCRdb called the RT-PCR reads again in MiXCR, with one record for every CDR3 protein. The sample lists more than 450,000 distinct CDR3 sequences, about 8% occurring once. The material sequenced was PBMCs from blood, taken less than 30 months after vaccination. The receptor was derived from a man aged 45 to 75 who received an inactivated influenza vaccine. The V gene is TRBV2, the J gene TRBJ1-5; D unresolved. The CDR3 protein is CASSPGRDSNQPQHF. The CDR3 DNA reads TGTGCCAGCAGCCCCGGACGGGATAGCAATCAGCCCCAGCATTTT.